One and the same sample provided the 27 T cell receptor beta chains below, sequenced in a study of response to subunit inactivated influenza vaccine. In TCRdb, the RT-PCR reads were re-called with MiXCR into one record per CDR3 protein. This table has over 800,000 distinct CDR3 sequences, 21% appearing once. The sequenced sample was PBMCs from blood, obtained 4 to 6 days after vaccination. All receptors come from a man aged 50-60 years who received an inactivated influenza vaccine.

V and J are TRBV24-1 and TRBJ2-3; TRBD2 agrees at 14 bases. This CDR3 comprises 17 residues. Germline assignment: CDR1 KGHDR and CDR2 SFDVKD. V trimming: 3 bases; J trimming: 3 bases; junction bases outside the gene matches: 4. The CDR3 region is CATSDAGLAGGTDTQYF. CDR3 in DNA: TGTGCCACCAGTGATGCAGGACTAGCGGGGGGAACAGATACGCAGTATTTT.

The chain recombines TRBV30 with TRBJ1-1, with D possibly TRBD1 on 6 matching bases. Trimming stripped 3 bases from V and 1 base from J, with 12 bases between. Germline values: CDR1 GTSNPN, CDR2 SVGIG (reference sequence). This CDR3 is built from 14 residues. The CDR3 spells CAWRQQGSNTEAFF. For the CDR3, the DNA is TGTGCCTGGAGACAACAGGGTTCGAACACTGAAGCTTTCTTT.

The CDR3 DNA reads TGTGCCAGCAGCTTAAGTGGCGGGAGGGCCTACAATGAGCAGTTCTTC. This translates into CASSLSGGRAYNEQFF. V usage is TRBV7-9 and J usage is TRBJ2-1; 9 nucleotides line up with TRBD2. The J segment lost 2 bases and the V segment lost 2 bases, leaving 4 bases of the junction unmatched. The CDR3 has 16 residues. Germline V gene lookup returns CDR1 SEHNR and CDR2 FQNEAQ (reference sequence).

The CDR3 here is CASSLALEDGYTF. The CDR3 DNA is TGCGCCAGCAGCTTGGCATTGGAGGATGGCTACACCTTC. This chain uses TRBV5-1 with TRBJ1-2; D remains ambiguous. Trimming took 0 bases from V and 6 from J, leaving 9 bases between them. Germline V gives CDR1 SGHRS, CDR2 YFSETQ. The CDR3 is made up of 13 amino acids.

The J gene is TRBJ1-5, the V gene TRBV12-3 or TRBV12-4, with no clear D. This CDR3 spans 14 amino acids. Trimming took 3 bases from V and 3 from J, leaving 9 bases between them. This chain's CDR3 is CASSFREFNQPQHF. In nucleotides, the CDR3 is TGTGCCAGCAGTTTTCGGGAGTTCAATCAGCCCCAGCATTTT.

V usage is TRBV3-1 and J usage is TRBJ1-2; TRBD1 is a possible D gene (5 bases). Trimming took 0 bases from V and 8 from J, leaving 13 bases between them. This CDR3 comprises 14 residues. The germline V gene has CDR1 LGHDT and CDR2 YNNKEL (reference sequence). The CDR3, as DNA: TGTGCCAGCAGCCAAGAGAGGGCAGGGTACGGCTACACCTTC. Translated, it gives CASSQERAGYGYTF.

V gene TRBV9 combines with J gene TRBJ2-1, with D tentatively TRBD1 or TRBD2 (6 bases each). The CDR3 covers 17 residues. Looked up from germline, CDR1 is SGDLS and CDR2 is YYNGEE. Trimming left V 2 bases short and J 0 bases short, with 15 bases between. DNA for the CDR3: TGTGCCAGCAGCGTCAGTAGGGGGGCGAGCTCCTACAATGAGCAGTTCTTC. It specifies CASSVSRGASSYNEQFF.

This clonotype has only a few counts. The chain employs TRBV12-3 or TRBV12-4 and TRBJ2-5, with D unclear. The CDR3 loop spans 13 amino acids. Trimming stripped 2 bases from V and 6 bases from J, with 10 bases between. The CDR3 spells CASSLKQEKTQYF. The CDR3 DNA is TGTGCCAGCAGTTTAAAGCAGGAGAAGACCCAGTACTTC.

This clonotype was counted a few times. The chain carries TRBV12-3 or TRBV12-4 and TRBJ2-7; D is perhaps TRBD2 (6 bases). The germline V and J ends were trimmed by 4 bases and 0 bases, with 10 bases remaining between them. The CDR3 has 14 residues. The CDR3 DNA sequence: TGTGCCAGCAGTTCGTTAGCGGACTCCTACGAGCAGTACTTC. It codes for CASSSLADSYEQYF.

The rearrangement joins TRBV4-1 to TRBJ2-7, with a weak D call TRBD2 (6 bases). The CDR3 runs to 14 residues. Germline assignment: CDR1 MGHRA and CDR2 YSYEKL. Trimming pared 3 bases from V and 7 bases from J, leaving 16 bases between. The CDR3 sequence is CASSQVGDFLEQYF. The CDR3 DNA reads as TGCGCCAGCAGCCAGGTGGGGGACTTCTTGGAGCAGTACTTC.

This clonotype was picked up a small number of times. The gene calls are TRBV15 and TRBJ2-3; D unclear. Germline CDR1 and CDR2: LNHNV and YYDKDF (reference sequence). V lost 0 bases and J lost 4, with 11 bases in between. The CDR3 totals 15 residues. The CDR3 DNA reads TGTGCCACCAGCAGAGATAGAGCTTTATCAGATACGCAGTATTTT. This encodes CATSRDRALSDTQYF.

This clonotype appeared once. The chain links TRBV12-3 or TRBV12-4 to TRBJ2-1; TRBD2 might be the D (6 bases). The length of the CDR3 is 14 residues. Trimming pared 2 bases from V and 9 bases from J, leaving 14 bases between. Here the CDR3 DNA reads TGTGCCAGCAGTTTAAGCTTCGGGGGAGGTGAGCAGTTCTTC. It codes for CASSLSFGGGEQFF.

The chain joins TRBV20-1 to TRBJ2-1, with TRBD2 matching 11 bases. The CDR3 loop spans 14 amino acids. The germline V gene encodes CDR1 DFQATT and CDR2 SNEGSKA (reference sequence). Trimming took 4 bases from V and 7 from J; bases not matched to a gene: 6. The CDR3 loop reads CSATTSGSLNEQFF. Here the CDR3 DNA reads TGCAGTGCTACCACTAGCGGGAGTCTGAATGAGCAGTTCTTC.

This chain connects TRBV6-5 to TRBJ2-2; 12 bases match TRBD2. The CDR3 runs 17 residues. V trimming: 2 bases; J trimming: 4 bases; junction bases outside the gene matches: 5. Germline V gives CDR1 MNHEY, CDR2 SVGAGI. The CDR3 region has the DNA TGTGCCAGCAGTTACGATGGACTAGCGGGAATCACCGGGGAGCTGTTTTTT. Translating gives CASSYDGLAGITGELFF.

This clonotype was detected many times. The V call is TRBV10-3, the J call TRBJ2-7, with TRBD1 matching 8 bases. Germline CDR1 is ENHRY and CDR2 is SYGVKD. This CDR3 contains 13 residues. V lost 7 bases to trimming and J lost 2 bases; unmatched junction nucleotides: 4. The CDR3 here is CAIMGQATYEQYF. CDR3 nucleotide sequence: TGTGCCATCATGGGACAGGCTACCTACGAGCAGTACTTC.

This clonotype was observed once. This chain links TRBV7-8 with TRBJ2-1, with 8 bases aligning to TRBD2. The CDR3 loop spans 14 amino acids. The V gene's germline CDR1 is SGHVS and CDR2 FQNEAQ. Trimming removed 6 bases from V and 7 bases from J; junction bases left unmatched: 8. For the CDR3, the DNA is TGTGCCAGCAGTTATCGGACTAGCAGGAATGAGCAGTTCTTC. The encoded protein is CASSYRTSRNEQFF. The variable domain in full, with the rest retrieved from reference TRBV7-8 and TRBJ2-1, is GAGVSQSPRYKVAKRGQDVALRCDPISGHVSLFWYQQALGQGPEFLTYFQNEAQLDKSGLPSDRFFAERPEGSVSTLKIQRTQQEDSAVYLCASSYRTSRNEQFFGPGTRLTVL.

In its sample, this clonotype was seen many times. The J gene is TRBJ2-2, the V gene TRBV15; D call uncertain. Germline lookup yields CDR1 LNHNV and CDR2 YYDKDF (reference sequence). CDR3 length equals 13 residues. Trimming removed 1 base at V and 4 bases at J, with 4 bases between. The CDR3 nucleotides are TGTGCCACCAGCAGAGCCCTCACCGGGGAGCTGTTTTTT. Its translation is CATSRALTGELFF.

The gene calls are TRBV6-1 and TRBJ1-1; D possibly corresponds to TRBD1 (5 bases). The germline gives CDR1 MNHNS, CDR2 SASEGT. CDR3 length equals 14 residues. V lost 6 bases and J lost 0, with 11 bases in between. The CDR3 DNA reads TGTGCCAGCAGACCTGACAGCATGAACACTGAAGCTTTCTTT. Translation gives CASRPDSMNTEAFF.

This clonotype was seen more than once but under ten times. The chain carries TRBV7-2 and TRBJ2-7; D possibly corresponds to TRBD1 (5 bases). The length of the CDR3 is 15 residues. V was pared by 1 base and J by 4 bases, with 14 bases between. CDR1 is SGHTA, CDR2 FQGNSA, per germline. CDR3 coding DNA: TGTGCCAGCAGCTTAGTTCTGGAAGCAGGGTACGAGCAGTACTTC. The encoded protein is CASSLVLEAGYEQYF.

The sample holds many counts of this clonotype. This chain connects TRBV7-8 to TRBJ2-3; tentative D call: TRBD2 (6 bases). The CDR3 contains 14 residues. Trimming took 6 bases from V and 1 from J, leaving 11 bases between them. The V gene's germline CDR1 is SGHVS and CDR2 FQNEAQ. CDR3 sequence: CASRGGRGTDTQYF. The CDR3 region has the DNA TGTGCCAGCAGGGGAGGACGGGGCACAGATACGCAGTATTTT.

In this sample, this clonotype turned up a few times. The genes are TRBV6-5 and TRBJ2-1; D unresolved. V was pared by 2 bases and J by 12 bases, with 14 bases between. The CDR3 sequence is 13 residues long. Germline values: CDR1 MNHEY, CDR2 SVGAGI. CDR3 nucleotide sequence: TGTGCCAGCAGTTACGCCCTCTCCTTTGGGCAGTTCTTC. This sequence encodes CASSYALSFGQFF.

The CDR3 DNA reads as TGTGCCAGCACAGAACCCTTCGGACAGGGCGAAGAGACCCAGTACTTC. It encodes CASTEPFGQGEETQYF. The genes are TRBV6-1 and TRBJ2-5; 8 bases agree with TRBD1. CDR1 and CDR2 (germline): MNHNS, SASEGT. CDR3 length: 16 residues. The J segment lost 3 bases and the V segment lost 7 bases, leaving 13 bases of the junction unmatched.

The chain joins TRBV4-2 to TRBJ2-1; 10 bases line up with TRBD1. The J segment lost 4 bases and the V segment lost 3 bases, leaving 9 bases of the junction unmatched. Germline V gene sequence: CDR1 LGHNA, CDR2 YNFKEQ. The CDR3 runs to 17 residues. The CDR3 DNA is TGTGCCAGCAGCCACCGCGCCGGGGACAGGGGATACAATGAGCAGTTCTTC. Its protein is CASSHRAGDRGYNEQFF.

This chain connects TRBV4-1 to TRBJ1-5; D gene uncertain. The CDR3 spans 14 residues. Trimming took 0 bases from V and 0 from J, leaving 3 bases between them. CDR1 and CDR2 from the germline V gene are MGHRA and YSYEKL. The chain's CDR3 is CASSQEPSNQPQHF. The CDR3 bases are TGCGCCAGCAGCCAAGAACCTAGCAATCAGCCCCAGCATTTT.

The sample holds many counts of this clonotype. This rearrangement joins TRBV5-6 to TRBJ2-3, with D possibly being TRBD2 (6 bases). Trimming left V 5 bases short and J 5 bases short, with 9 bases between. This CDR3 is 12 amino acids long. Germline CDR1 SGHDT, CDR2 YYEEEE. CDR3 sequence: CASSRGGDTQYF. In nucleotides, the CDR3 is TGTGCCAGCAGTCGGGGAGGAGATACGCAGTATTTT.

The CDR3 is CASRTSGAGTGGELFF. DNA of the CDR3: TGTGCCAGCAGGACTAGCGGGGCGGGTACTGGCGGGGAGCTGTTTTTT. The V and J genes are TRBV7-2 and TRBJ2-2; 11 bases line up with TRBD2. The CDR3 runs 16 residues. The germline V gene encodes CDR1 SGHTA and CDR2 FQGNSA. With 6 bases clipped from V and 7 bases from J, the junction kept 10 bases outside the gene matches.

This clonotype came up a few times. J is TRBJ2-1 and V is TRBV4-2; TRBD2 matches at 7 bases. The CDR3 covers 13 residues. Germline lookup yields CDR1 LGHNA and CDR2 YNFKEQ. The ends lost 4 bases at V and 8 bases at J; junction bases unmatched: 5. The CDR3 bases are TGTGCCAGCAGCCCAATCACTAGCGATGAGCAGTTCTTC. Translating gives CASSPITSDEQFF.